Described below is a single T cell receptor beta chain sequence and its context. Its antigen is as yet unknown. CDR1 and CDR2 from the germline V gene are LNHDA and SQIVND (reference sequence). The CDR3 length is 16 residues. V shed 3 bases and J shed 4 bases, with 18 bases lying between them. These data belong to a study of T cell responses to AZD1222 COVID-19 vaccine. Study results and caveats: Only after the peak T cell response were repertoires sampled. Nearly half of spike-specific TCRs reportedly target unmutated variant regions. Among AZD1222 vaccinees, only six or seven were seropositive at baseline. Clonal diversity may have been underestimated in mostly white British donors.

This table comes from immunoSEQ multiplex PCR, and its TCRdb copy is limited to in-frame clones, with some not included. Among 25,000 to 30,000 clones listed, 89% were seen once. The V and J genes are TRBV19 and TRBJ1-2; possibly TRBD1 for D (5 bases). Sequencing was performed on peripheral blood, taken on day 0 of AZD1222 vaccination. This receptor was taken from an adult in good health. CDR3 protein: CASSMRGPGEGYGYTF. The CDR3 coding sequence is TGTGCCAGTAGTATGCGGGGACCCGGCGAGGGCTATGGCTACACCTTC.